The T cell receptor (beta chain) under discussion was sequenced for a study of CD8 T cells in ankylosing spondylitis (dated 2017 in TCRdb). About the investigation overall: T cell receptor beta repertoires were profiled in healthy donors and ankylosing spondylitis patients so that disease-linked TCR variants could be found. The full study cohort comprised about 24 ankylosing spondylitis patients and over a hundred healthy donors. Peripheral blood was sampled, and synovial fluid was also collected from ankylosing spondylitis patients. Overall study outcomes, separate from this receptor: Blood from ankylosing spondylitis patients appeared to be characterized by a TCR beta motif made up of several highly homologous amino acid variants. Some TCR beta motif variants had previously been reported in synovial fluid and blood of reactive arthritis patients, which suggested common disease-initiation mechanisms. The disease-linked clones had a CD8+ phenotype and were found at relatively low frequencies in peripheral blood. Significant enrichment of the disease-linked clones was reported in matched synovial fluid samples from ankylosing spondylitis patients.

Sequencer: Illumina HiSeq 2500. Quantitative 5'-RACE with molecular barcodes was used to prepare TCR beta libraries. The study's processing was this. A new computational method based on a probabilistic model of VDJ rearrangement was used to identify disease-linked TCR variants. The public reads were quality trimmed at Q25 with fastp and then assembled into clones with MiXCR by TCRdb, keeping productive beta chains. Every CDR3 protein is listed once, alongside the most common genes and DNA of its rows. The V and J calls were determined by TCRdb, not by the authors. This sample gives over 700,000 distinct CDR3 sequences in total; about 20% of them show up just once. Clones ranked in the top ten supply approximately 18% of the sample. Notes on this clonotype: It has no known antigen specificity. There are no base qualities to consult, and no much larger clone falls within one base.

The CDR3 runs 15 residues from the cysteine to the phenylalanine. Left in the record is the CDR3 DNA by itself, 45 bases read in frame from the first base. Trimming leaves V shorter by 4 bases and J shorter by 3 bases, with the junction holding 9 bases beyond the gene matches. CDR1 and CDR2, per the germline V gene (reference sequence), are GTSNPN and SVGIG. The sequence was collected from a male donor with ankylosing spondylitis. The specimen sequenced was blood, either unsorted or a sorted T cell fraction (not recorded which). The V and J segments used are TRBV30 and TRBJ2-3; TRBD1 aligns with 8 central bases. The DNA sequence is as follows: TGTGCCTGGAACCCGGGACAGGACTTAACAGATACGCAGTATTTT. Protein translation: CAWNPGQDLTDTQYF.